The sequence of this T cell receptor (beta chain) was determined in a study of T cells in narcolepsy. About the research overall: Donors had narcolepsy type 1 or type 2, or were healthy controls. Study-wide results and caveats: Some memory CD4+ repertoires had no autoreactive clone sequences. Autoreactive clonotypes reportedly recurred in blood of same and different patients, not controls. Comparing one patient's CSF and blood CD4+ clonotypes highlighted HCRT- and TRIB2-specific autoreactive clonotypes.

A note on this clone: Its antigen remains unknown.

Clones were read by immunoSEQ multiplex PCR, and TCRdb kept only the in-frame ones, dropping some. The data hold about 30,000 clones, with about four fifths observed a single time. Per germline, CDR1 SGHDT and CDR2 YYEEEE. The CDR3 totals 15 residues. Between the trimmed V and J ends, which lost 3 bases and 3 bases, there was a span of 16 bases. The chain joins TRBV5-6 to TRBJ2-7; TRBD1 or TRBD2 may be the D gene (5 bases each). Material: CD45RA- memory CD4+ T cells from PBMCs. The clonotype originates from a human donor with narcolepsy. The CDR3 spells CASSSVGTKGYEQYF. The CDR3 DNA sequence: TGTGCCAGCAGCTCGGTAGGGACGAAAGGCTACGAGCAGTACTTC. Filled out from reference TRBV5-6 and TRBJ2-7, the complete variable domain reads DAGVTQSPTHLIKTRGQQVTLRCSPKSGHDTVSWYQQALGQGPQFIFQYYEEEERQRGNFPDRFSGHQFPNYSSELNVNALLLGDSALYLCASSSVGTKGYEQYFGPGTRLTVT.